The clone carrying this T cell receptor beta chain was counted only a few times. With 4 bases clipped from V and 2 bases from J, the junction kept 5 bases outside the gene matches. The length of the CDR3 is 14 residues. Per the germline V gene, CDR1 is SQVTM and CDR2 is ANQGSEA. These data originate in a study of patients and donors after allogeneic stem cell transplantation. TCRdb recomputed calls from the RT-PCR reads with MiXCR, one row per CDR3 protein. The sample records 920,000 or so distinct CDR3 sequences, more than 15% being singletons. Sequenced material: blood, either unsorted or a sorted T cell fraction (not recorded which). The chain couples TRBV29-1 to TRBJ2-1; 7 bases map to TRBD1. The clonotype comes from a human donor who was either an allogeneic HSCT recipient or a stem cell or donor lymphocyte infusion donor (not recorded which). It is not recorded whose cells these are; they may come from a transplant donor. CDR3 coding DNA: TGCAGCGTTGTTGGCGGACAGGCCTACAATGAGCAGTTCTTC. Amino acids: CSVVGGQAYNEQFF.